These 21 T cell receptor beta chains originate from one sample sequenced in a study of identical twins. MiXCR, applied by TCRdb to the 5' RACE reads, yields one record per CDR3 protein. The top ten hold under 0.35% of the sample, which has 1,800,000 or so distinct CDR3 sequences, around a third seen once. The specimen was cord blood. These receptors all come from a newborn girl in good health.

The V gene is TRBV6-1, the J gene TRBJ2-1; D assignment may be TRBD1 or TRBD2 (5 bases each). V was shortened by 8 bases and J by 13 bases, with 18 bases between the two germline ends. CDR1 is MNHNS, CDR2 SASEGT, per germline. The CDR3 extends over 12 amino acids. CDR3 nucleotide sequence: TGTGCCAGCGGGGGTTTGAGGGAGACCCAGTTCTTC. Amino acids: CASGGLRETQFF.

The chain recombines TRBV3-1 with TRBJ2-1; unclear D gene. Trimming stripped 3 bases from V and 12 bases from J, with 12 bases between. The CDR3 length is 12 residues. The germline gives CDR1 LGHDT, CDR2 YNNKEL (reference sequence). The CDR3 DNA sequence: TGTGCCAGCAGCCAGGGTGAACAAAGGCAGTTCTTC. Translating it yields CASSQGEQRQFF.

The rearrangement uses TRBV5-1 and TRBJ1-1; perhaps TRBD1 as D (6 bases). Trimming took off 3 bases at V and 3 bases at J, with 18 bases between the two ends. The CDR3 has 16 amino acids. The germline CDR1 and CDR2 sequences are SGHRS and YFSETQ. The DNA for the CDR3 is TGCGCCAGCAGCTCCTCGACAGGACCGGGGTACACTGAAGCTTTCTTT. Encoded protein: CASSSSTGPGYTEAFF.

The chain joins TRBV30 to TRBJ2-3; 9 positions agree with TRBD2. The CDR3 runs 16 residues. With V trimmed by 1 base and J by 1 base, 6 bases remained unmatched. CDR1 GTSNPN and CDR2 SVGIG come from the germline V gene (reference sequence). The CDR3 here is CAWSERGEFRTDTQYF. CDR3 DNA sequence: TGTGCCTGGAGTGAGCGGGGGGAATTTCGCACAGATACGCAGTATTTT. Full variable domain (outside the CDR3, taken from reference TRBV30 and TRBJ2-3): SQTIHQWPATLVQPVGSPLSLECTVEGTSNPNLYWYRQAAGRGLQLLFYSVGIGQISSEVPQNLSASRPQDRQFILSSKKLLLSDSGFYLCAWSERGEFRTDTQYFGPGTRLTVL.

For this clonotype: This may stem from a read error, because a much larger clone lies one nucleotide away. The V call is TRBV29-1, the J call TRBJ2-7; D is perhaps TRBD1 (5 bases). CDR3 length: 14 residues. Per the germline V gene, CDR1 is SQVTM and CDR2 is ANQGSEA. Here the CDR3 reads CSVVPRTTSNEQYF. In DNA, the CDR3 is TGCAGCGTTGTCCCGCGGACAACCTCCAACGAGCAGTACTTC.

This sequence joins TRBV5-1 and TRBJ2-7, with no clear D. The V gene's germline CDR1 is SGHRS and CDR2 YFSETQ. The V and J ends lost 4 bases and 4 bases respectively, with 12 bases between them. CDR3 length: 13 amino acids. The CDR3 spells CASSRLDGYEQYF. DNA for the CDR3: TGCGCCAGCAGCCGTCTTGACGGGTACGAGCAGTACTTC.

To note about this clonotype: A much larger clone sits a single nucleotide away, making a read error possible. The gene calls are TRBV6-5 and TRBJ2-5; D remains unclear. Germline V gene data show CDR1 as MNHEY and CDR2 as SVGAGI. The CDR3 extends over 10 amino acids. V shed 8 bases and J shed 11 bases, with 12 bases lying between them. CDR3 DNA: TGTGCCAGCGGGTGGTATGAGCAGTACTTC. Its protein is CASGWYEQYF.

The chain recombines TRBV2 with TRBJ2-1; D gene unclear. Germline assignment: CDR1 SNHLY and CDR2 FYNNEI. The CDR3 contains 12 residues. Trimming shortened V by 5 bases and J by 5 bases, and 7 bases separated the two germline ends. The CDR3 is CASSQINNEQFF. CDR3 nucleotides: TGTGCCAGCAGTCAAATTAACAATGAGCAGTTCTTC. Combining the CDR3 with reference TRBV2 and TRBJ2-1 gives the whole variable domain EPEVTQTPSHQVTQMGQEVILRCVPISNHLYFYWYRQILGQKVEFLVSFYNNEISEKSEIFDDQFSVERPDGSNFTLKIRSTKLEDSAMYFCASSQINNEQFFGPGTRLTVL.

Comments on this clonotype: This may stem from a read error, because a much larger clone lies one nucleotide away. The J gene is TRBJ2-7, the V gene TRBV27; 7 nucleotides line up with TRBD1. J gave up 2 bases and V 4 bases, and 5 bases lay outside the gene matches. CDR1 is MNHEY and CDR2 is SMNVEV in the germline V gene (reference sequence). The CDR3 is 14 residues long. The CDR3 sequence is CASSSPGQTYEQYF. The CDR3, as DNA: TGTGCCAGCAGTTCTCCGGGACAGACCTACGAGCAGTACTTC.

This chain uses TRBV5-1 with TRBJ2-1, with 10 bases that match TRBD2. Germline-derived CDR1 and CDR2 are SGHRS and YFSETQ. V was clipped by 1 base and J by 2 bases; unmatched bases: 9. The CDR3 sequence is 18 residues long. CDR3 nucleotides: TGCGCCAGCAGCTTGTCCCAAACTAGCGGGGATCCCTACAATGAGCAGTTCTTC. Translation gives CASSLSQTSGDPYNEQFF.

V is TRBV6-6 and J is TRBJ2-6; D is unresolved. This CDR3 is 15 amino acids long. The V gene lost 5 bases and the J gene lost 4 bases, with 12 bases spanning the gap. Germline V gene lookup returns CDR1 MNHNY and CDR2 SVGAGI (reference sequence). The CDR3 DNA follows: TGTGCCAGCAGTGCAAGGGATGCCGGGGCCAACGTCCTGACTTTC. Translated, it gives CASSARDAGANVLTF.

This sequence joins TRBV10-3 and TRBJ1-2; D remains ambiguous. Trimming pared 9 bases from V and 8 bases from J, leaving 25 bases between. This CDR3 has 15 residues. CDR1 and CDR2 from the germline V gene are ENHRY and SYGVKD. This CDR3 reads CAMAREAGVSNGYTF. CDR3 DNA sequence: TGTGCCATGGCCCGGGAAGCAGGAGTTAGTAACGGCTACACCTTC.

Only a few counts were recorded for this clonotype. The rearrangement joins TRBV10-3 to TRBJ2-6, with D uncertain. V was cut by 4 bases and J by 1 base, with 11 bases left in between. This CDR3 region has 16 residues. Germline CDR1 and CDR2: ENHRY and SYGVKD. Written as DNA, the CDR3 is TGTGCCATCAGTGTCGACCCATTTTCTGGGGCCAACGTCCTGACTTTC. Protein product: CAISVDPFSGANVLTF.

V is TRBV3-1 and J is TRBJ2-4; D might be TRBD1 (6 bases). There are 14 residues in the CDR3. Germline CDR1 LGHDT, CDR2 YNNKEL (reference sequence). V gave up 0 bases and J gave up 6 bases, with 9 bases separating them. As DNA, the CDR3 is TGTGCCAGCAGCCAAGACAGGGGCGGAAACATTCAGTACTTC. Protein: CASSQDRGGNIQYF. Together with reference TRBV3-1 and TRBJ2-4, the CDR3 gives the full variable domain: DTAVSQTPKYLVTQMGNDKSIKCEQNLGHDTMYWYKQDSKKFLKIMFSYNNKELIINETVPNRFSPKSPDKAHLNLHINSLELGDSAVYFCASSQDRGGNIQYFGAGTRLSVL.

The rearrangement joins TRBV28 to TRBJ1-5; unclear D gene. Germline CDR1 MDHEN, CDR2 SYDVKM. The CDR3 is 15 amino acids. Trimming removed 1 base at V and 7 bases at J, with 14 bases between. The CDR3 protein is CASSLLRLGSQPQHF. The CDR3 DNA is TGTGCCAGCAGTTTATTGAGACTGGGGTCCCAGCCCCAGCATTTT. Based on the CDR3 plus reference TRBV28 and TRBJ1-5, the full variable domain is DVKVTQSSRYLVKRTGEKVFLECVQDMDHENMFWYRQDPGLGLRLIYFSYDVKMKEKGDIPEGYSVSREKKERFSLILESASTNQTSMYLCASSLLRLGSQPQHFGDGTRLSIL.

The chain has TRBV10-3 and TRBJ2-7; TRBD1 is a possible D gene (6 bases). Germline CDR1 reads ENHRY; CDR2 reads SYGVKD. The CDR3 runs to 13 residues. Between the trimmed V and J ends, which lost 4 bases and 5 bases, there was a span of 12 bases. This CDR3 is CAISVSQGDEQYF. DNA of the CDR3: TGTGCCATCAGTGTGTCACAGGGCGACGAGCAGTACTTC.

The rearrangement links TRBV29-1 to TRBJ2-2, with unresolved D. Trimming left V 4 bases short and J 2 bases short, with 11 bases between. The CDR3 has 14 amino acids. Germline CDR1 SQVTM, CDR2 ANQGSEA. The CDR3 nucleotides are TGCAGCGTTGGGAAGGTATCCAACACCGGGGAGCTGTTTTTT. This encodes CSVGKVSNTGELFF.

For this clonotype: One junction end disagrees with the germline gene, perhaps due to a read error. The rearrangement joins TRBV7-6 to TRBJ2-1, with D unclear. The germline gives CDR1 SGHVS, CDR2 FNYEAQ. CDR3 length: 16 amino acids. CDR3 sequence reads: CASSTPKGPRYSEQFF. The CDR3 DNA follows: TGTGCCAGCAGCACCCCGAAGGGCCCAAGGTACAGTGAGCAGTTCTTC.

This clonotype showed up just a few times. The rearrangement joins TRBV14 to TRBJ2-3; unclear D gene. There are 16 residues in the CDR3. With 1 base removed from V and 3 bases from J, the gap between germline ends came to 14 bases. The V gene's germline CDR1 is SGHDN and CDR2 FVKESK. The DNA of the CDR3 is TGTGCCAGCAGCCAAGGAGAGGTGAAGGGAACAGATACGCAGTATTTT. Translated: CASSQGEVKGTDTQYF.

The V call is TRBV5-1, the J call TRBJ2-3, with TRBD2 as a possible D gene (5 bases). Germline CDR1 is SGHRS and CDR2 is YFSETQ. V lost 4 bases and J 4 bases, leaving 10 bases between the germline ends. The CDR3 spans 13 residues. DNA of the CDR3: TGCGCCAGCAGCACTAGACCCGCAGATACGCAGTATTTT. Translation: CASSTRPADTQYF.

This rearrangement joins TRBV20-1 to TRBJ1-1, with D possibly being TRBD1 (5 bases). Germline-derived CDR1 and CDR2 are DFQATT and SNEGSKA (reference sequence). This CDR3 has 16 amino acids. The germline V and J ends were trimmed by 2 bases and 5 bases, with 21 bases remaining between them. CDR3 sequence (DNA): TGCAGTGCTAGAACCGGGACGGGGACCGTCGGGACTGAAGCTTTCTTT. This codes for CSARTGTGTVGTEAFF.